The clone carrying this TCR beta chain appeared once. The antigen remains unidentified. These data belong to a study of response to subunit inactivated influenza vaccine. Whole-study findings and limits: Authors suggested that a seasonal influenza vaccination recruits few new T cells each time.

The CDR3 extends over 12 amino acids. Looked up from germline, CDR1 is SQVTM and CDR2 is ANQGSEA. V was trimmed by 7 bases and J by 5 bases, leaving 14 bases between them. Via MiXCR, TCRdb re-called the RT-PCR reads, giving one row per CDR3 protein. The sample consists of over 750,000 distinct CDR3 sequences, around 20% of them appearing once. This specimen was PBMCs from blood, taken roughly 5 days after vaccination. The receptor was derived from a man aged 45-60 years who received an inactivated influenza vaccine. The chain uses TRBV29-1 and TRBJ2-5; D is perhaps TRBD1 or TRBD2 (6 bases each). The CDR3 region is CSAGGGRETQYF. In DNA, the CDR3 is TGCAGCGCCGGTGGGGGGCGGGAGACCCAGTACTTC. Complete variable domain (other parts from reference TRBV29-1 and TRBJ2-5): SAVISQKPSRDICQRGTSLTIQCQVDSQVTMMFWYRQQPGQSLTLIATANQGSEATYESGFVIDKFPISRPNLTFSTLTVSNMSPEDSSIYLCSAGGGRETQYFGPGTRLLVL.